This T cell receptor beta chain was observed in a study of T cell repertoires in ileal Crohn's disease. Turning to the study itself: Median disease duration was roughly 7.9 years; 35% smoked at surgery.

Study results and limitations: Compared with non-smokers, active smokers at surgery showed more clonal expansions.

Regarding this clone: Its matching antigen is unknown.

Profiling relied on immunoSEQ multiplex PCR, and the TCRdb table lists in-frame clones only, not all of them. The sample includes thousands of clones, just over 70% of them seen just once. The time point: neoterminal ileum biopsy at postoperative endoscopy, about 6 months after surgery. Patients were adults with ileal or ileocolonic Crohn's disease needing resection. The CDR3 runs to 15 residues. CDR1 is MNHEY and CDR2 is SVGAGI in the germline V gene. Trimming left V 0 bases short and J 0 bases short, with 8 bases between. What was sequenced was ileal tissue. The rearrangement uses TRBV6-5 and TRBJ1-2; no firm D call. The receptor's source is an adult with Crohn's disease. The CDR3 DNA is TGTGCCAGCAGTTACTCGATCGGTCCTAACTATGGCTACACCTTC. This codes for CASSYSIGPNYGYTF.